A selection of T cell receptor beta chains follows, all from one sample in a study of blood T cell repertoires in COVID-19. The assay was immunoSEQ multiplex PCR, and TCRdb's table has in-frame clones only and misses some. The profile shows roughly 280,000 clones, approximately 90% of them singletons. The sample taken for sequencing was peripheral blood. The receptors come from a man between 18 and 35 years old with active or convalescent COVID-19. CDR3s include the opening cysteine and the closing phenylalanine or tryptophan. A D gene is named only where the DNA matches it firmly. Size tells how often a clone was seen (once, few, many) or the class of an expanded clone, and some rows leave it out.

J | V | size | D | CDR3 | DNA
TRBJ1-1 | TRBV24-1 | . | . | CATSDGADTEAFF | TGTGCCACCAGTGATGGGGCGGACACTGAAGCTTTCTTT
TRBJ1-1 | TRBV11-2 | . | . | CASSKGVGNTEAFF | TGTGCCAGCAGCAAGGGGGTCGGAAACACTGAAGCTTTCTTT
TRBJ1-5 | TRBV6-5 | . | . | CASGSSGNHQPQHF | TGTGCCAGCGGGTCCTCGGGGAACCATCAGCCCCAGCATTTT
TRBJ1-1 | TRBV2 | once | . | CASRGERTEAFF | TGTGCCAGCAGAGGAGAAAGGACTGAAGCTTTCTTT
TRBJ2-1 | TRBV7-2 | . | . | CASSLNRNEQFF | TGTGCCAGCAGCTTAAACAGGAATGAGCAGTTCTTC
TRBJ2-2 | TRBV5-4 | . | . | CASSPRGTGELFF | TGTGCCAGCAGCCCCCGAGGCACCGGGGAGCTGTTTTTT
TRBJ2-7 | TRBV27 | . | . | CASSPPGHSSYEQYF | TGTGCCAGCAGTCCACCGGGACACAGCTCCTACGAGCAGTACTTC
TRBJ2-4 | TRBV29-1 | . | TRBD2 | CSVETGGGQNIQYF | TGCAGCGTTGAGACAGGCGGGGGGCAAAACATTCAGTACTTC
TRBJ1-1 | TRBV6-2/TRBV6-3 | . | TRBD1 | CASSWGTAEAFF | TGTGCCAGCAGTTGGGGGACAGCAGAAGCTTTCTTT
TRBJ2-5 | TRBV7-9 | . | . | CASSLALKLARETQYF | TGTGCCAGCAGCTTAGCGCTAAAGCTAGCTAGAGAGACCCAGTACTTC
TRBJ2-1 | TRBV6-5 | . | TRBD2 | CASSYGREGHEQFF | TGTGCCAGCAGTTATGGGCGGGAGGGCCATGAGCAGTTCTTC
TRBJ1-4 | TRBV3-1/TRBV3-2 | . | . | CASSQDGSNEKLFF | TGTGCCAGCAGCCAAGACGGGTCTAATGAAAAACTGTTTTTT
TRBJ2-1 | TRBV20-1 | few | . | CSASRGDNEQFF | TGCAGTGCTAGTCGGGGAGACAATGAGCAGTTCTTC
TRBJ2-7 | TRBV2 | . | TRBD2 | CASCYLAGGAYEQYF | TGTGCCAGCTGCTATCTAGCGGGAGGCGCCTACGAGCAGTACTTC
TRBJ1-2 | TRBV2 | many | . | CASSPGDGYTF | TGTGCCAGCAGCCCAGGGGATGGCTACACCTTC
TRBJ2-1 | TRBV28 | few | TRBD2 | CASSLVSGGVSSYNEQFF | TGTGCCAGCAGTTTGGTTAGCGGGGGGGTAAGCTCCTACAATGAGCAGTTCTTC
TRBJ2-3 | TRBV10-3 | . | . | CAISDTSSTDYKSDTQYF | TGTGCCATCAGTGATACCAGTTCGACCGACTACAAATCAGATACGCAGTATTTT
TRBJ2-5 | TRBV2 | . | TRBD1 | CASTEGQGDIATQYF | TGTGCCAGCACTGAAGGACAGGGGGATATCGCGACCCAGTACTTC
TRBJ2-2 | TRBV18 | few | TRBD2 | CASSPRAGRDTGELFF | TGTGCCAGCTCACCCCGTGCAGGGAGGGACACCGGGGAGCTGTTTTTT
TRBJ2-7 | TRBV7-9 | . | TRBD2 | CASSGTSGYYEQYF | TGTGCCAGCAGCGGGACTAGCGGGTATTACGAGCAGTACTTC
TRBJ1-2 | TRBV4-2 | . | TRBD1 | CASSHRTGDGYTF | TGTGCCAGCAGCCACCGGACAGGGGATGGCTACACCTTC
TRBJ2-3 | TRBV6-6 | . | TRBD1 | CASSQDRLAQYF | TGTGCCAGCAGTCAGGACAGGTTAGCGCAGTATTTT
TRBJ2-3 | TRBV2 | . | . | CASGQTAGTQYF | TGTGCCAGCGGACAGACTGCGGGTACGCAGTATTTT
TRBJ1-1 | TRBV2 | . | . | CASSEAGGAKVTEAFF | TGTGCCAGCAGTGAAGCAGGGGGGGCTAAAGTGACTGAAGCTTTCTTT
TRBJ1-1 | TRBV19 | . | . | CASSMLKGSGANTEAFF | TGTGCCAGTAGTATGCTGAAGGGCAGCGGGGCGAACACTGAAGCTTTCTTT
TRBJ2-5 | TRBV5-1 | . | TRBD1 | CASSLGTGFEETQYF | TGCGCCAGCAGCTTGGGGACAGGGTTCGAGGAGACCCAGTACTTC
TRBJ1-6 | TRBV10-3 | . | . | CAISGDIGSPLHF | TGTGCCATCAGTGGGGACATCGGCTCACCCCTCCACTTT
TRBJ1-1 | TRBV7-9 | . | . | CASSLDSGRERYTEAFF | TGTGCCAGCAGCTTAGATTCGGGGAGGGAGAGGTACACTGAAGCTTTCTTT
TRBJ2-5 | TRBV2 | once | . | CASTRDTTQETQYF | TGTGCCAGCACAAGGGACACTACCCAAGAGACCCAGTACTTC
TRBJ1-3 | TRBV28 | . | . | CASSFGYLSGSGNTIYF | TGTGCCAGCAGTTTTGGTTATCTATCTGGCTCTGGAAACACCATATATTTT
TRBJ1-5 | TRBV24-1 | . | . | CATSDSGGGNQPQHF | TGTGCCACCAGTGATTCGGGCGGGGGAAATCAGCCCCAGCATTTT
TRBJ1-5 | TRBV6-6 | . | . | CASSYSIGEDQPQHF | TGTGCCAGCAGTTACTCGATAGGGGAGGATCAGCCCCAGCATTTT
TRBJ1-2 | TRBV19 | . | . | CASSISRGPNYGYTF | TGTGCCAGTAGTATATCCAGGGGACCGAACTATGGCTACACCTTC
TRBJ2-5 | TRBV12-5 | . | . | CASGRVPQETQYF | TGTGCTAGTGGACGGGTCCCGCAAGAGACCCAGTACTTC
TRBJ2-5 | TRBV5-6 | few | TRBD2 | CASSLVYSRGGRETQYF | TGTGCCAGCAGCTTGGTTTACTCGCGGGGGGGCCGAGAGACCCAGTACTTC
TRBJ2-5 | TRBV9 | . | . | CASSEEGARQETQYF | TGTGCCAGCAGCGAGGAGGGGGCGCGACAAGAGACCCAGTACTTC
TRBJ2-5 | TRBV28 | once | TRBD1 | CASSSSQGAQETQYF | TGTGCCAGCAGTAGCAGCCAGGGGGCACAAGAGACCCAGTACTTC
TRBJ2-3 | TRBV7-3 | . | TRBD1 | CASSLKGTGSDTQYF | TGTGCCAGCAGCTTAAAAGGGACAGGTTCAGATACGCAGTATTTT
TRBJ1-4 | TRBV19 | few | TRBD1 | CASKDGQGAEKLFF | TGTGCCAGCAAAGACGGACAGGGGGCGGAAAAACTGTTTTTT
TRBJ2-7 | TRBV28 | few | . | CASTNPGTNEQYF | TGTGCCAGCACCAACCCCGGGACAAACGAGCAGTACTTC
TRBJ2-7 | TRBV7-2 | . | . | CASSLTGTLYEQYF | TGTGCCAGCAGCCTAACCGGGACACTCTACGAGCAGTACTTC
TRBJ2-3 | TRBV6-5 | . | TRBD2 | CASGGRGDADTQYF | TGTGCCAGCGGCGGGCGGGGGGATGCAGATACGCAGTATTTT
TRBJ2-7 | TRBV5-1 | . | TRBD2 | CASSAGLAGSTLYEQYF | TGCGCCAGCAGCGCTGGACTAGCGGGCTCCACCCTATACGAGCAGTACTTC
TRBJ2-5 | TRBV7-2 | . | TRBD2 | CASSLTSGDQETQYF | TGTGCCAGCAGCTTAACTAGCGGAGACCAAGAGACCCAGTACTTC
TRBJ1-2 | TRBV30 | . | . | CAWSRAGGTPNYGYTF | TGTGCCTGGAGTCGGGCAGGTGGGACTCCTAACTATGGCTACACCTTC
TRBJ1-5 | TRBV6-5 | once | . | CASSYGGNQPQHF | TGTGCCAGCAGTTACGGGGGGAATCAGCCCCAGCATTTT
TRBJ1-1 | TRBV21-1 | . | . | CAPRRQGNTEAFF | TGTGCCCCTAGGCGACAGGGGAACACTGAAGCTTTCTTT
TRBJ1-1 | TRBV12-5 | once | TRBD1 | CASGLLLDRDNTEAFF | TGTGCTAGTGGTTTGCTGTTAGACAGGGACAACACTGAAGCTTTCTTT
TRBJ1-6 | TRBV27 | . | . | CASSYGARVSPLHF | TGTGCCAGCAGTTATGGGGCTAGGGTTTCACCCCTCCACTTT
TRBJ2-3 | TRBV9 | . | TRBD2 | CASTRGADTQYF | TGTGCCAGCACCCGGGGGGCAGATACGCAGTATTTT
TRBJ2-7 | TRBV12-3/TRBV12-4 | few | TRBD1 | CASSWGQSYEQYF | TGTGCCAGCAGTTGGGGACAGAGCTACGAGCAGTACTTC